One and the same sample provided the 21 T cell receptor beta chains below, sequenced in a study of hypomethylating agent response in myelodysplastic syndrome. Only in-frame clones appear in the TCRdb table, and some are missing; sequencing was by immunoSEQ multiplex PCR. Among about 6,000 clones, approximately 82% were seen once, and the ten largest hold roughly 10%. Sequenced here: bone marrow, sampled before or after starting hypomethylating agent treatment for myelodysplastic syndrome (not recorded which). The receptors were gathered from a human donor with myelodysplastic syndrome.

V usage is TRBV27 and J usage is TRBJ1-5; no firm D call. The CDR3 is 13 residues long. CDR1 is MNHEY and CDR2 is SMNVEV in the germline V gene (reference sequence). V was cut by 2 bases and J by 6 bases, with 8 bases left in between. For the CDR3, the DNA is TGTGCCAGCAGTTTAGGCGGGTCTCAGCCCCAGCATTTT. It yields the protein CASSLGGSQPQHF.

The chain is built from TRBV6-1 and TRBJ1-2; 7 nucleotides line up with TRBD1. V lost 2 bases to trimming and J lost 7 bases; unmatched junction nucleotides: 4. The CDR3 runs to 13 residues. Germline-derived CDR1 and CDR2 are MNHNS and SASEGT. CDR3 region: CASSEWGQSGYTF. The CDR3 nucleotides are TGTGCCAGCAGTGAATGGGGACAGAGTGGCTACACCTTC.

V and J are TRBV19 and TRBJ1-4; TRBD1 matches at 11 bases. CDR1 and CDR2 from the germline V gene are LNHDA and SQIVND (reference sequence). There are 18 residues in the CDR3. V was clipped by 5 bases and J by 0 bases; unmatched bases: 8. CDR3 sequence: CASSPPRGQGATNEKLFF. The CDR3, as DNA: TGTGCCAGTAGTCCACCCAGGGGACAGGGGGCAACTAATGAAAAACTGTTTTTT.

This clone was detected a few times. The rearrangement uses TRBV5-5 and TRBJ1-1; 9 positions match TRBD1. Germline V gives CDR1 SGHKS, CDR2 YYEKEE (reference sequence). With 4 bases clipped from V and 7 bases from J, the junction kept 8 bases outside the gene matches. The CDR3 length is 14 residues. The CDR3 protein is CASSPTGGRDEAFF. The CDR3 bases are TGTGCCAGCAGCCCGACAGGGGGGCGAGATGAAGCTTTCTTT.

The CDR3 DNA reads as TGTGCCAGCAGCAACCTTCTCGAGGGCCTCCACTTT. Translated, it gives CASSNLLEGLHF. The V and J genes are TRBV6-1 and TRBJ1-6; the D is unclear. V lost 6 bases and J lost 15, with 15 bases in between. Germline values: CDR1 MNHNS, CDR2 SASEGT. The CDR3 extends over 12 amino acids.

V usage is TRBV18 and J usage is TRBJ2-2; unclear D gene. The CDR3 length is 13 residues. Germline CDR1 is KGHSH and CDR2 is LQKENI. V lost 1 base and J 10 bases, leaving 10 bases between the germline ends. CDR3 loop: CASSPRTASELFF. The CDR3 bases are TGTGCCAGCTCACCACGGACGGCCTCGGAGCTGTTTTTT.

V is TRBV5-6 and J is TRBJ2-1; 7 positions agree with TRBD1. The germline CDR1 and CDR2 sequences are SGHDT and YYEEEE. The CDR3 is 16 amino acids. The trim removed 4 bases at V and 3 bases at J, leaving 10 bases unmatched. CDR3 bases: TGTGCCAGCAGCCGGAACGACAGGGTCGACTACAATGAGCAGTTCTTC. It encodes CASSRNDRVDYNEQFF.

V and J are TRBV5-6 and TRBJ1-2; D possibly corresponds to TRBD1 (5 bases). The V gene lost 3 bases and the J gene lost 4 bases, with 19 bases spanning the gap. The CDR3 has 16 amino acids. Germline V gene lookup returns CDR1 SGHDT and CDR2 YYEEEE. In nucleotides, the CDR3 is TGTGCCAGCAGCTGGGTTGCAGGGCTTGGTGGCTATGGCTACACCTTC. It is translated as CASSWVAGLGGYGYTF.

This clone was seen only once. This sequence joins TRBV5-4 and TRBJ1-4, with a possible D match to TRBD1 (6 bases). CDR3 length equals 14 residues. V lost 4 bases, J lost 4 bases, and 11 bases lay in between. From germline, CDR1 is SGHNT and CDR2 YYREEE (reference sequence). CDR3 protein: CASSEGGFNEKLFF. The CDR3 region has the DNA TGTGCCAGCAGCGAAGGGGGATTTAATGAAAAACTGTTTTTT.

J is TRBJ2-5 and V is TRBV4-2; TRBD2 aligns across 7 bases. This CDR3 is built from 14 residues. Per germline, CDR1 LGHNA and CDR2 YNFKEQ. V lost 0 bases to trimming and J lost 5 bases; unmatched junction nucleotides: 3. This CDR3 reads CASSQDPRGETQYF. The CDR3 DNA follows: TGTGCCAGCAGCCAAGACCCGCGGGGGGAGACCCAGTACTTC.

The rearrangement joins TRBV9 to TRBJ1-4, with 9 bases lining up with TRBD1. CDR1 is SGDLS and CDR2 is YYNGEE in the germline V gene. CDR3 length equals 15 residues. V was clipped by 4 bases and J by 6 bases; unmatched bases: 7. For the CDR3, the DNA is TGTGCCAGCAGCTCAGGGGACAGGGCAGATGAAAAACTGTTTTTT. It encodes CASSSGDRADEKLFF.

The CDR3 region has the DNA TGTGCCAGCAGTTCAGGGGGCGCGGACAATCAGCCCCAGCATTTT. Translated: CASSSGGADNQPQHF. The V call is TRBV6-6, the J call TRBJ1-5, with 8 bases identical to TRBD1. The junction had 5 bases not matched to a gene; V was cut back by 4 bases and J by 3 bases. The CDR3 is made up of 15 amino acids. The germline CDR1 and CDR2 sequences are MNHNY and SVGAGI (reference sequence).

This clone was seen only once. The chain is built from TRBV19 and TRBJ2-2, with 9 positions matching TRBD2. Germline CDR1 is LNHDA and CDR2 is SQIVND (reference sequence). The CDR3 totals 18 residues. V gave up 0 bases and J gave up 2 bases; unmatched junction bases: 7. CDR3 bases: TGTGCCAGTAGTATAGATCCCGCGCGGGGGGGAAACACCGGGGAGCTGTTTTTT. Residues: CASSIDPARGGNTGELFF.

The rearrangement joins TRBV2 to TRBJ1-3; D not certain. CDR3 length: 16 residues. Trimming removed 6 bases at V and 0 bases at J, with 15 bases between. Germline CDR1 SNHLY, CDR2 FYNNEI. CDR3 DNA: TGTGCCAGCAGGAGCCCAGTTAGCTTCTCTGGAAACACCATATATTTT. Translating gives CASRSPVSFSGNTIYF.

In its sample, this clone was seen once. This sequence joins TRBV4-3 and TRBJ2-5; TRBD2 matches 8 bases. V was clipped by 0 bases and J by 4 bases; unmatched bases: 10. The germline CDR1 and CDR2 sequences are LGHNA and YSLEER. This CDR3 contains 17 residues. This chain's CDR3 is CASSQDPGGGRGETQYF. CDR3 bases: TGCGCCAGCAGCCAAGACCCCGGGGGGGGCAGGGGAGAGACCCAGTACTTC.

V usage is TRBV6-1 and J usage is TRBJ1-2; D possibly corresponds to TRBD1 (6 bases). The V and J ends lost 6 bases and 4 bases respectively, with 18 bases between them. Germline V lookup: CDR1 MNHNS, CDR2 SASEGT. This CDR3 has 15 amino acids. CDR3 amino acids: CASRQSSDRSYGYTF. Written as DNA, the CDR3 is TGTGCCAGCAGACAATCAAGTGACAGGAGCTATGGCTACACCTTC.

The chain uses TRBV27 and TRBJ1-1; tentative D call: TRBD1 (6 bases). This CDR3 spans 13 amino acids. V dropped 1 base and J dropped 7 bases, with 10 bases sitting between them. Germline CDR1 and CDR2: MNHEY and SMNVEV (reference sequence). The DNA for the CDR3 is TGTGCCAGCAGTTTATGGGGGCTGGGTGAAGCTTTCTTT. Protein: CASSLWGLGEAFF.

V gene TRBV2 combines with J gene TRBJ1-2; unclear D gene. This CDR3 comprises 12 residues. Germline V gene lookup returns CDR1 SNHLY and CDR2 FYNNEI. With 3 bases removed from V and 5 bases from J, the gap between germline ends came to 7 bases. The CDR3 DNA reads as TGTGCCAGCAGTGAGAACTGGTATGGCTACACCTTC. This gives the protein CASSENWYGYTF.

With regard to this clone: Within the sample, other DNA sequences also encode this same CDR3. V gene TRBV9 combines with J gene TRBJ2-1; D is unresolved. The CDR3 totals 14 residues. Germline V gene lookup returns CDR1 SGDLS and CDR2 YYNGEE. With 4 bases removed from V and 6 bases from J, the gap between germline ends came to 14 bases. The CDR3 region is CASSNWADFNEQFF. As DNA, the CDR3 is TGTGCCAGCAGCAACTGGGCCGACTTCAATGAGCAGTTCTTC.

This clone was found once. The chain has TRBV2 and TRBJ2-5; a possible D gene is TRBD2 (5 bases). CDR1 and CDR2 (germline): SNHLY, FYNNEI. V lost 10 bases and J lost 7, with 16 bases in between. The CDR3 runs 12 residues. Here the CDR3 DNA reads TGTGCCACCTCACCCTCTCGGGGGACCCAGTACTTC. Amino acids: CATSPSRGTQYF.

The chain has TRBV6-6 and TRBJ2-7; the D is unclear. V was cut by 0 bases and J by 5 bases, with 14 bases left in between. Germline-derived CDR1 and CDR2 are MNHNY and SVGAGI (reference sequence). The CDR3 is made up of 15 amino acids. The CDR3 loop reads CASSYSARKGHEQYV. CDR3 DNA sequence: TGTGCCAGCAGTTACTCGGCGCGTAAGGGCCACGAGCAGTACGTC.